These 3 T cell receptor beta chains originate from one sample sequenced in a study of response to subunit inactivated influenza vaccine. TCRdb reprocessed the RT-PCR reads via MiXCR and lists one record per CDR3 protein. The sample carries 700,000 to 900,000 distinct CDR3 sequences, around 20% recorded once. This material consisted of PBMCs from blood, taken 4 to 6 days after vaccination. The receptor source for this set is a man aged 50 to 59 who received an inactivated influenza vaccine.

V usage is TRBV12-3 or TRBV12-4 and J usage is TRBJ2-3, with no clear D. V was clipped by 1 base and J by 2 bases, with 10 bases between them. This CDR3 contains 15 residues. The CDR3 DNA sequence: TGTGCCAGCAGTTTAGGGCTAGTAGACACAGATACGCAGTATTTT. Amino acids: CASSLGLVDTDTQYF.

V and J are TRBV20-1 and TRBJ2-1; 10 bases are a match to TRBD2. Trimming removed 6 bases from V and 9 bases from J; junction bases left unmatched: 11. Germline assignment: CDR1 DFQATT and CDR2 SNEGSKA (reference sequence). This CDR3 has 14 amino acids. CDR3 protein: CSAGASGSPAEQFF. For the CDR3, the DNA is TGCAGTGCGGGAGCTAGCGGGAGCCCGGCTGAGCAGTTCTTC.

This clonotype has a handful of counts. The chain uses TRBV10-3 and TRBJ2-5; D perhaps matches TRBD1 (5 bases). CDR1 ENHRY and CDR2 SYGVKD come from the germline V gene. V was clipped by 0 bases and J by 1 base, with 9 bases between them. The CDR3 extends over 15 amino acids. The DNA for the CDR3 is TGTGCCATCAGTGAGTCTGTGGGGCCCCAAGAGACCCAGTACTTC. It translates to CAISESVGPQETQYF.